The present TCR beta chain was sequenced within a study of cytomegalovirus exposure and HLA in healthy donors. Study-level results: The study recorded 164 TCR beta chains that were cytomegalovirus-associated. A later analysis revealed that TCR association rates differed between HLA loci, peaking at DRB1 and bottoming out at HLA-C. In a later analysis, TCR beta V- and J-gene trimming was associated with a missense DCLRE1C variant.

This clone was seen more than once but under ten times. Its specificity is unknown. Germline CDR1 SGDLS, CDR2 YYNGEE. There are 13 residues in the CDR3. The V gene end was trimmed by 2 bases and the J gene end by 8 bases; junction bases not matched to a gene: 4. Among the donors, all were healthy bone marrow donors. Primers included in the PCR were 60 Vbeta and 13 Jbeta primers. TCRdb's table, derived via immunoSEQ multiplex PCR, lists solely in-frame clones and lacks some. The sample has approximately 82,000 clones; over 9% are singletons. Input material: PBMCs. The sequence was obtained from a man in his sixties in good health and CMV-seropositive. The chain links TRBV9 to TRBJ1-2; TRBD1 matches at 9 bases. The DNA for the CDR3 is TGTGCCAGCAGCGTCCGGGACAGGGAAGGCTACACCTTC. Amino acid sequence: CASSVRDREGYTF.